This paragraph reports one T cell receptor beta chain. This specimen comes from a study of T cells after somatic rescue of genetic block. This CDR3 comprises 15 residues. Germline CDR1 SGHDN, CDR2 FVKESK. Trimming cost V 1 base and J 3 bases; bases outside gene matches: 0. Sequenced by immunoSEQ multiplex PCR; TCRdb stores in-frame clones only, minus some. The sample yields 45,000 to 70,000 clones, approximately 96% seen once. This clonotype was obtained from a child in the first two years of life. Sequencing was carried out using peripheral blood mononuclear cells (PBMCs). The chain links TRBV14 to TRBJ2-3; 11 nucleotides match TRBD2. CDR3 DNA sequence: TGTGCCAGCAGCCAAGGGACTAGCGGGACAGATACGCAGTATTTT. Residues: CASSQGTSGTDTQYF.